The clone carrying this T cell receptor (beta chain) was seen more than once but under ten times. The junction departs from the called germline gene at one end, perhaps through a read error. The CDR3 runs to 14 residues. The V gene's germline CDR1 is SGHTA and CDR2 FQGNSA. The data were taken from a study of T cells in Graves' hyperthyroidism and ophthalmopathy. TCR beta CDR3 sequences were amplified from RNA transcripts. An initial round of RT-PCR targeting the TCR CDR3 relied on the HTBI primer set. TCRdb analysed the multiplex PCR reads with MiXCR anew, one entry per CDR3 protein. The table has fewer than 700,000 distinct CDR3 sequences, 15% to 20% seen once.

The sequenced sample was blood. The receptor comes from a woman aged 25 to 39 with Graves' hyperthyroidism. V usage is TRBV7-2 and J usage is TRBJ1-4; TRBD1 aligns across 7 bases. The CDR3 DNA follows: TGTGCCAGCAGCTTTACAGGGGTTAATGAGAAACTGTTTTTT. Residues: CASSFTGVNEKLFF. The variable domain in full, with the rest retrieved from reference TRBV7-2 and TRBJ1-4, is GAGVSQSPSNKVTEKGKDVELRCDPISGHTALYWYRQSLGQGLEFLIYFQGNSAPDKSGLPSDRFSAERTGGSVSTLTIQRTQQEDSAVYLCASSFTGVNEKLFFGSGTQLSVL.